The 25 T cell receptor beta chains given below trace back to one sample, sequenced in a study of CD8+ T cells in alopecia areata. Extraction and reverse transcription of RNA yielded cDNA as the sequencing template. The assay was immunoSEQ multiplex PCR, and TCRdb's table has in-frame clones only and misses some. The sample shows some 96,000 clones, 50% to 75% of them seen only once. The treatment is: oral pan-JAK inhibitor, 5-10 mg twice daily. Sequenced material: CD8+ T cells sorted from blood, taken at week 4, from a patient treated with tofacitinib. All receptors derive from a human donor with alopecia areata.

Note on this clone: The sample carries other DNA sequences with the same CDR3. The chain recombines TRBV4-3 with TRBJ2-5, with D unclear. The CDR3 sequence is 13 residues long. The germline V and J ends were trimmed by 1 base and 4 bases, with 7 bases remaining between them. Per germline, CDR1 LGHNA and CDR2 YSLEER. The CDR3 region is CASSQVRTETQYF. CDR3 in DNA: TGCGCCAGCAGCCAAGTCAGGACAGAGACCCAGTACTTC.

The rearrangement uses TRBV6-5 and TRBJ1-2, with a weak D call TRBD1 (6 bases). The CDR3 has 11 residues. Trimming pared 8 bases from V and 4 bases from J, leaving 8 bases between. Germline assignment: CDR1 MNHEY and CDR2 SVGAGI. The CDR3 DNA sequence: TGTGCCAGCGGACAGAGCTATGGCTACACCTTC. This encodes CASGQSYGYTF.

V gene TRBV13 combines with J gene TRBJ2-4; D possibly corresponds to TRBD1 (5 bases). Germline V gene lookup returns CDR1 PRHDT and CDR2 FYEKMQ (reference sequence). V was shortened by 5 bases and J by 3 bases, with 17 bases between the two germline ends. CDR3 length: 16 residues. For the CDR3, the DNA is TGTGCCAGCAGCCCCCTCACCCAGGGATTCAAAAACATTCAGTACTTC. Residues: CASSPLTQGFKNIQYF.

A remark on this clone: The sample holds other DNA sequences that translate to the same CDR3. This chain joins TRBV4-1 and TRBJ2-2; D is unclear. Germline V gives CDR1 MGHRA, CDR2 YSYEKL. The CDR3 sequence is 14 residues long. The V gene lost 4 bases and the J gene lost 0 bases, with 6 bases spanning the gap. This chain's CDR3 is CASSRGPNTGELFF. The DNA for the CDR3 is TGCGCCAGCAGCCGCGGACCGAACACCGGGGAGCTGTTTTTT.

The chain links TRBV9 to TRBJ1-1; 7 nucleotides agree with TRBD1. The CDR3 is 17 residues long. J gave up 0 bases and V 0 bases, and 8 bases lay outside the gene matches. Germline V lookup: CDR1 SGDLS, CDR2 YYNGEE. The CDR3 reads CASSVVSGGPLNTEAFF. The CDR3 coding sequence is TGTGCCAGCAGCGTAGTATCAGGGGGACCCCTGAACACTGAAGCTTTCTTT.

The genes are TRBV13 and TRBJ2-5; 10 bases are shared with TRBD2. The J segment lost 1 base and the V segment lost 2 bases, leaving 4 bases of the junction unmatched. The CDR3 runs 16 residues. Germline V gene lookup returns CDR1 PRHDT and CDR2 FYEKMQ (reference sequence). The CDR3 loop reads CASSLFASGGQETQYF. Written as DNA, the CDR3 is TGTGCCAGCAGCTTATTTGCTAGCGGGGGCCAAGAGACCCAGTACTTC.

Regarding this clone: The junction departs from the called germline gene at one end, perhaps through a read error. The rearrangement links TRBV4-1 to TRBJ2-7, with TRBD2 identical over 7 bases. Looked up from germline, CDR1 is MGHRA and CDR2 is YSYEKL. The CDR3 is made up of 15 amino acids. The CDR3 DNA reads TGCGCCAGCAGTCAAGGGGCTAGCGGAAACTACGAGCAGTACTTC. Amino acid sequence: CASSQGASGNYEQYF.

V usage is TRBV4-1 and J usage is TRBJ1-2, with D perhaps matching TRBD1 (6 bases). The V gene lost 1 base and the J gene lost 3 bases, with 15 bases spanning the gap. The CDR3 has 16 amino acids. Germline V CDR1 and CDR2: MGHRA, YSYEKL. Here the CDR3 DNA reads TGCGCCAGCAGCCAAGTAGAGTCCGGGGGCGACTATGGCTACACCTTC. It translates to CASSQVESGGDYGYTF.

This chain connects TRBV7-8 to TRBJ1-6; unclear D gene. Germline loops: CDR1 SGHVS, CDR2 FQNEAQ. Deletions cut 5 bases from V and 11 bases from J, with 19 bases between. This CDR3 region has 15 residues. The CDR3 loop is CASSERRYLPTPLHF. CDR3 in DNA: TGTGCCAGCAGCGAAAGGCGGTATTTACCTACACCCCTCCACTTT.

This clone was counted once. The chain uses TRBV10-3 and TRBJ2-7; D ambiguous. This CDR3 comprises 10 residues. V was clipped by 8 bases and J by 2 bases, with 4 bases between them. From germline, CDR1 is ENHRY and CDR2 SYGVKD. CDR3 DNA sequence: TGTGCCATCCGAGCCTACGAGCAGTACTTC. Residues: CAIRAYEQYF.

CDR3 amino acids: CASSFLGDTQYF. The CDR3 DNA is TGTGCCAGCAGTTTCCTGGGAGATACGCAGTATTTT. This chain connects TRBV27 to TRBJ2-3; no firm D call. The CDR3 consists of 12 residues. The V end lost 3 bases, the J end lost 5 bases, and 6 bases lay between the germline ends. The V gene's germline CDR1 is MNHEY and CDR2 SMNVEV (reference sequence).

This clone was counted only a few times. The chain combines TRBV5-4 with TRBJ1-5; 9 bases are shared with TRBD1. CDR1 SGHNT and CDR2 YYREEE come from the germline V gene (reference sequence). V lost 4 bases to trimming and J lost 7 bases; unmatched junction nucleotides: 6. This CDR3 has 14 residues. The CDR3: CASSPGTGKQPQHF. The CDR3, as DNA: TGTGCCAGCAGCCCCGGGACAGGGAAACAGCCCCAGCATTTT.

CDR3 sequence reads: CASSSLGQGAWDTQYF. For the CDR3, the DNA is TGTGCCAGCAGTTCGTTGGGGCAGGGGGCTTGGGATACGCAGTATTTT. The chain links TRBV6-5 to TRBJ2-3, with 8 nucleotides matching TRBD1. This CDR3 is 16 amino acids long. The germline CDR1 and CDR2 sequences are MNHEY and SVGAGI. J lost 6 bases, V lost 4 bases, and 12 bases had no gene match.

This clone turned up a few times. The V call is TRBV7-9, the J call TRBJ2-1; 10 nucleotides agree with TRBD2. Germline CDR1 SEHNR, CDR2 FQNEAQ (reference sequence). This CDR3 has 15 residues. The V and J ends lost 6 bases and 2 bases, in that order; junction bases with no gene match: 4. The CDR3 region is CASRSGLAAYNEQFF. The CDR3 DNA sequence: TGTGCCAGCAGATCCGGACTAGCGGCCTACAATGAGCAGTTCTTC.

CDR3 amino acids: CASSLVRTDTQYF. The DNA of the CDR3 is TGTGCCAGCAGCTTGGTCCGGACAGATACGCAGTATTTT. The chain couples TRBV5-6 to TRBJ2-3; D gene uncertain. The germline gives CDR1 SGHDT, CDR2 YYEEEE. With 0 bases removed from V and 3 bases from J, the gap between germline ends came to 5 bases. There are 13 residues in the CDR3.

The rearrangement joins TRBV4-3 to TRBJ1-1; TRBD1 is a possible D gene (6 bases). V shed 6 bases and J shed 0 bases, with 8 bases lying between them. CDR1 LGHNA and CDR2 YSLEER come from the germline V gene. This CDR3 has 13 amino acids. Written as DNA, the CDR3 is TGCGCCAGCAGTCAGGGGATGAACACTGAAGCTTTCTTT. As protein: CASSQGMNTEAFF.

The rearrangement uses TRBV23-1 and TRBJ2-3; D is unresolved. TRBV23-1 is recorded as an ORF, its role being uncertain. Trimming stripped 7 bases from V and 2 bases from J, with 4 bases between. There are 11 residues in the CDR3. The CDR3 is CASTPTDTQYF. CDR3 sequence (DNA): TGCGCCAGCACCCCCACAGATACGCAGTATTTT.

The V gene is TRBV4-2, the J gene TRBJ1-5; D gene ambiguous. This CDR3 contains 16 residues. Germline CDR1 LGHNA, CDR2 YNFKEQ. V lost 2 bases and J lost 1, with 12 bases in between. The CDR3: CASSQSRHGSNQPQHF. DNA of the CDR3: TGTGCCAGCAGCCAATCACGACATGGGAGCAATCAGCCCCAGCATTTT.

This clone turned up a few times. The V gene is TRBV19, the J gene TRBJ2-7; the match to TRBD1 covers 7 bases. The CDR3 spans 12 residues. J lost 5 bases, V lost 7 bases, and 5 bases had no gene match. Per the germline V gene, CDR1 is LNHDA and CDR2 is SQIVND (reference sequence). CDR3 loop: CASTDRNDEQYF. The CDR3 region has the DNA TGTGCCAGTACGGACAGGAACGACGAGCAGTACTTC.

This chain joins TRBV27 and TRBJ2-7; D unresolved. CDR3 size: 12 residues. V was shortened by 6 bases and J by 7 bases, with 13 bases between the two germline ends. The germline gives CDR1 MNHEY, CDR2 SMNVEV (reference sequence). The CDR3 sequence is CASSPTLGEQYF. The CDR3 DNA reads as TGTGCCAGCAGCCCCACCTTGGGTGAGCAGTACTTC.

This chain connects TRBV2 to TRBJ1-5; D remains ambiguous. The length of the CDR3 is 12 residues. Trimming pared 5 bases from V and 7 bases from J, leaving 9 bases between. The germline gives CDR1 SNHLY, CDR2 FYNNEI. The CDR3 bases are TGTGCCAGCAGTAAGTGGGAACAGCCCCAGCATTTT. Its translation is CASSKWEQPQHF.

V gene TRBV6-5 combines with J gene TRBJ2-1, with TRBD1 identical over 8 bases. The V gene end was trimmed by 6 bases and the J gene end by 8 bases; junction bases not matched to a gene: 6. Germline-derived CDR1 and CDR2 are MNHEY and SVGAGI. The CDR3 runs to 13 residues. The CDR3 here is CASSWTGLDEQFF. Here the CDR3 DNA reads TGTGCCAGCAGCTGGACAGGGTTAGATGAGCAGTTCTTC.

The chain employs TRBV5-1 and TRBJ2-1; the D is unclear. The CDR3 runs 12 residues. Trimming removed 4 bases from V and 4 bases from J, with 6 bases in between. The germline V gene encodes CDR1 SGHRS and CDR2 YFSETQ. The CDR3 DNA is TGCGCCAGCAGCCTCCGATACAATGAGCAGTTCTTC. Translated: CASSLRYNEQFF.

The chain has TRBV19 and TRBJ2-1, with TRBD1 matching over 9 bases. The CDR3 extends over 17 amino acids. CDR1 and CDR2 (germline): LNHDA, SQIVND (reference sequence). The V and J ends lost 5 bases and 2 bases, in that order; junction bases with no gene match: 10. DNA of the CDR3: TGTGCCAGTAGTCCGTCGAGGACAGGGGCCCCCTACAATGAGCAGTTCTTC. Encoded protein: CASSPSRTGAPYNEQFF.

The chain joins TRBV7-9 to TRBJ2-1; D unresolved. V shed 4 bases and J shed 4 bases, with 8 bases lying between them. From germline, CDR1 is SEHNR and CDR2 FQNEAQ (reference sequence). The CDR3 length is 13 residues. CDR3 sequence: CASSSQPYNEQFF. The CDR3 nucleotides read TGTGCCAGCAGCTCCCAGCCTTACAATGAGCAGTTCTTC.